The 28 T cell receptor beta chains listed next were all sequenced from one sample in a study of lymphopenia after photon versus proton radiotherapy. Repertoires were generated with immunoSEQ multiplex PCR, while TCRdb's copy carries only in-frame clones and drops some. This table holds 60,000 or so clones, about 85% found once. The source material was peripheral blood, sampled from a patient treated with proton-based radiotherapy. These receptor sequences come from a man older than 75 with esophageal cancer.

The chain links TRBV5-5 to TRBJ1-2; 8 bases match TRBD1. The CDR3 is made up of 15 amino acids. Germline lookup yields CDR1 SGHKS and CDR2 YYEKEE (reference sequence). The trim removed 4 bases at V and 1 base at J, leaving 6 bases unmatched. DNA for the CDR3: TGTGCCAGCAGCCAAACCAGGGGGCATAACTATGGCTACACCTTC. The encoded protein is CASSQTRGHNYGYTF.

This chain links TRBV29-1 with TRBJ1-1; D gene unclear. This CDR3 contains 12 residues. V was pared by 7 bases and J by 0 bases, with 9 bases between. Germline V gives CDR1 SQVTM, CDR2 ANQGSEA. The DNA of the CDR3 is TGCAGCGCCCTTAACCTGAACACTGAAGCTTTCTTT. This codes for CSALNLNTEAFF.

The gene calls are TRBV2 and TRBJ2-5; D ambiguous. The germline V gene has CDR1 SNHLY and CDR2 FYNNEI. The CDR3 is made up of 11 amino acids. Trimming shortened V by 5 bases and J by 0 bases, and 1 base separated the two germline ends. The CDR3 DNA reads TGTGCCAGCAGTTACCAAGAGACCCAGTACTTC. This sequence encodes CASSYQETQYF.

This sequence joins TRBV5-3 and TRBJ2-1; 10 positions match TRBD1. TRBV5-3 is flagged as an ORF with uncertain function. The CDR3 extends over 19 amino acids. J lost 7 bases, V lost 4 bases, and 20 bases had no gene match. CDR3 region: CARSPRLGTGQGVRNEQFF. For the CDR3, the DNA is TGTGCCAGAAGCCCGAGACTCGGGACTGGACAGGGGGTTCGGAATGAGCAGTTCTTC.

The chain couples TRBV4-3 to TRBJ2-1; a possible D gene is TRBD2 (6 bases). Trimming took 0 bases from V and 4 from J, leaving 10 bases between them. The CDR3 sequence is 15 residues long. Germline CDR1 reads LGHNA; CDR2 reads YSLEER. Here the CDR3 reads CASSQEASEYNEQFF. The CDR3 bases are TGCGCCAGCAGCCAAGAGGCTAGCGAGTACAATGAGCAGTTCTTC.

This rearrangement joins TRBV4-3 to TRBJ2-5; 10 bases line up with TRBD2. The V and J ends lost 1 base and 5 bases, in that order; junction bases with no gene match: 7. Germline V gene lookup returns CDR1 LGHNA and CDR2 YSLEER. This CDR3 has 16 residues. The CDR3 sequence is CASSQGELAGLETQYF. The CDR3 DNA is TGCGCCAGCAGCCAAGGAGAACTAGCGGGACTGGAGACCCAGTACTTC.

This clone came up once. This chain connects TRBV29-1 to TRBJ2-1; no firm D call. V was trimmed by 4 bases and J by 13 bases, leaving 11 bases between them. CDR1 and CDR2 from the germline V gene are SQVTM and ANQGSEA. This CDR3 has 10 residues. The CDR3, as DNA: TGCAGCGTTGTGGTCACAGAACAGTTCTTC. As protein: CSVVVTEQFF.

V gene TRBV5-6 combines with J gene TRBJ2-7; TRBD1 might be the D (5 bases). This CDR3 contains 13 residues. CDR1 is SGHDT and CDR2 is YYEEEE in the germline V gene. Deletions cut 0 bases from V and 6 bases from J, with 10 bases between. The CDR3 DNA sequence: TGTGCCAGCAGCTTGGTCAGGGTTGGCGAGCAGTACTTC. Translating it yields CASSLVRVGEQYF. Looking up the rest from reference TRBV5-6 and TRBJ2-7 gives the full variable domain: DAGVTQSPTHLIKTRGQQVTLRCSPKSGHDTVSWYQQALGQGPQFIFQYYEEEERQRGNFPDRFSGHQFPNYSSELNVNALLLGDSALYLCASSLVRVGEQYFGPGTRLTVT.

As DNA, the CDR3 is TGTGCCAGCAGCCCCGGGACAGGGGGGACGGGAAACACCATATATTTT. Translated, it gives CASSPGTGGTGNTIYF. The chain combines TRBV5-5 with TRBJ1-3; TRBD1 agrees at 11 bases. The CDR3 spans 16 residues. Germline-derived CDR1 and CDR2 are SGHKS and YYEKEE (reference sequence). The V and J ends lost 4 bases and 4 bases, in that order; junction bases with no gene match: 7.

The genes are TRBV5-1 and TRBJ1-1; D is unclear. V shed 4 bases and J shed 5 bases, with 12 bases lying between them. The CDR3 has 13 amino acids. Per germline, CDR1 SGHRS and CDR2 YFSETQ. CDR3 nucleotide sequence: TGCGCCAGCAGCCGGACGGGAAGGACTGAAGCTTTCTTT. Translated, it gives CASSRTGRTEAFF.

The chain employs TRBV10-3 and TRBJ2-7; 9 bases are shared with TRBD1. The length of the CDR3 is 14 residues. Unmatched junction bases numbered 12, after V lost 11 bases and J lost 4 bases. Germline CDR1 reads ENHRY; CDR2 reads SYGVKD. CDR3 sequence reads: CAAQQGAAGYEQYF. In DNA form, the CDR3 reads TGTGCCGCACAACAGGGGGCTGCTGGATACGAGCAGTACTTC.

The chain employs TRBV18 and TRBJ1-6; 9 bases align to TRBD1. The CDR3 is 15 amino acids. V lost 6 bases to trimming and J lost 4 bases; unmatched junction nucleotides: 4. Germline loops: CDR1 KGHSH, CDR2 LQKENI. The DNA for the CDR3 is TGTGCCAGCTCTCAGACAGGGGGGTATAATTCACCCCTCCACTTT. Its protein product is CASSQTGGYNSPLHF.

V and J are TRBV2 and TRBJ2-5; TRBD2 matches 11 bases. V dropped 10 bases and J dropped 2; count of bases not matched to a gene: 9. Germline V gene data show CDR1 as SNHLY and CDR2 as FYNNEI. CDR3 size: 15 residues. CDR3 sequence (DNA): TGTGCCAAAGGGAGACTAGCGGGGCCTCAAGAGACCCAGTACTTC. This encodes CAKGRLAGPQETQYF. The full variable domain, completed using reference TRBV2 and TRBJ2-5, is EPEVTQTPSHQVTQMGQEVILRCVPISNHLYFYWYRQILGQKVEFLVSFYNNEISEKSEIFDDQFSVERPDGSNFTLKIRSTKLEDSAMYFCAKGRLAGPQETQYFGPGTRLLVL.

V and J are TRBV25-1 and TRBJ2-6, with D perhaps TRBD1 (5 bases). CDR1 and CDR2 (germline): MGHDK, SYGVNS. The CDR3 consists of 15 residues. Trimming removed 2 bases at V and 3 bases at J, with 8 bases between. CDR3: CASSEQGYGANVLTF. The CDR3, as DNA: TGTGCCAGCAGTGAACAGGGCTATGGGGCCAACGTCCTGACTTTC.

CDR3 sequence reads: CASSQGITGSYEQYF. As DNA, the CDR3 is TGCGCCAGCAGCCAAGGGATCACAGGTTCCTACGAGCAGTACTTC. The chain links TRBV4-1 to TRBJ2-5; D is perhaps TRBD1 (5 bases). The DNA end is more similar to TRBJ2-7, so the J call may be wrong. CDR3 length: 15 amino acids. CDR1 is MGHRA and CDR2 is YSYEKL in the germline V gene.

The chain combines TRBV11-2 with TRBJ1-2, with D unclear. This CDR3 contains 12 residues. V lost 5 bases and J 3 bases, leaving 7 bases between the germline ends. CDR1 and CDR2 from the germline V gene are SGHAT and FQNNGV. The CDR3 spells CASSPTHYGYTF. CDR3 in DNA: TGTGCCAGCAGCCCCACCCACTATGGCTACACCTTC.

V usage is TRBV4-3 and J usage is TRBJ1-2; possibly TRBD1 for D (5 bases). The CDR3 is 15 amino acids. V was pared by 0 bases and J by 2 bases, with 10 bases between. Germline V CDR1 and CDR2: LGHNA, YSLEER. This CDR3 reads CASSQDRALNYGYTF. In nucleotides, the CDR3 is TGCGCCAGCAGCCAAGACAGGGCCCTCAACTATGGCTACACCTTC.

The CDR3 region is CASEPLDRDDYGYTF. The CDR3, as DNA: TGTGCCTCCGAACCCCTCGACAGGGATGACTATGGCTACACCTTC. The V call is TRBV2, the J call TRBJ1-2; 7 nucleotides agree with TRBD1. Germline V gene lookup returns CDR1 SNHLY and CDR2 FYNNEI. This CDR3 is built from 15 residues. The junction had 15 bases not matched to a gene; V was cut back by 11 bases and J by 3 bases.

V gene TRBV9 combines with J gene TRBJ1-1; 12 nucleotides line up with TRBD1. This CDR3 is 15 amino acids long. Germline loops: CDR1 SGDLS, CDR2 YYNGEE. The J segment lost 4 bases and the V segment lost 3 bases, leaving 4 bases of the junction unmatched. In DNA form, the CDR3 reads TGTGCCAGCAGCGCACCGGGACAGGGGGCCACTGAAGCTTTCTTT. Amino acids: CASSAPGQGATEAFF.

V and J are TRBV12-5 and TRBJ2-3; TRBD2 matches at 11 bases. From germline, CDR1 is LGHNT and CDR2 FRNRAP. J lost 3 bases, V lost 6 bases, and 14 bases had no gene match. CDR3 length: 18 residues. The CDR3 bases are TGTGCTAGTGGCCCCCTCCTAGCGGGAGGCCCCCTGACAGATACGCAGTATTTT. Its translation is CASGPLLAGGPLTDTQYF.

The rearrangement uses TRBV2 and TRBJ2-5; TRBD2 matches at 9 bases. Germline CDR1 SNHLY, CDR2 FYNNEI. The CDR3 length is 15 residues. After removal of 5 bases from V and 7 bases from J, the junction contained 11 bases not matched to a gene. The CDR3 DNA follows: TGTGCCAGCAGTCCACTAGCGGGTGATAGAGGGACCCAGTACTTC. Encoded protein: CASSPLAGDRGTQYF.

This clone has a single count. The genes are TRBV5-4 and TRBJ2-5, with a weak D call TRBD2 (7 bases). V lost 3 bases to trimming and J lost 1 base, with 16 bases between them. Germline V gene data show CDR1 as SGHNT and CDR2 as YYREEE (reference sequence). The CDR3 spans 16 residues. Written as DNA, the CDR3 is TGTGCCAGCAGCTCCCGGGCGGGGGCCTTCCAAGAGACCCAGTACTTC. Encoded protein: CASSSRAGAFQETQYF.

The rearrangement joins TRBV6-7 to TRBJ2-1; weak D call: TRBD2 (7 bases). TRBV6-7 is given ORF status, its function remaining uncertain. The CDR3 contains 17 residues. V was clipped by 0 bases and J by 4 bases, with 16 bases between them. CDR3 sequence (DNA): TGTGCCAGCAGTTACTCGATGGGCAGGGGAGGGTACAATGAGCAGTTCTTC. Protein sequence: CASSYSMGRGGYNEQFF.

This clone was observed a single time. The CDR3 loop is CASTGVGTYQETQYF. CDR3 DNA: TGTGCCAGCACCGGGGTGGGGACCTACCAAGAGACCCAGTACTTC. The chain carries TRBV7-9 and TRBJ2-5, with D possibly called TRBD1 or TRBD2 (5 bases each). Germline lookup yields CDR1 SEHNR and CDR2 FQNEAQ (reference sequence). The CDR3 contains 15 residues. The V and J ends lost 7 bases and 0 bases respectively, with 15 bases between them.

A single count supports this clone. CDR3 region: CAWSARGNQPQHF. CDR3 nucleotides: TGTGCCTGGAGTGCTAGGGGAAATCAGCCCCAGCATTTT. The J gene is TRBJ1-5, the V gene TRBV30; tentative D call: TRBD1 (5 bases). The CDR3 runs to 13 residues. The germline CDR1 and CDR2 sequences are GTSNPN and SVGIG (reference sequence). The ends were cut back, 1 base at V and 4 bases at J, with 8 bases in the middle. The full variable domain, rest sourced from reference TRBV30 and TRBJ1-5, is SQTIHQWPATLVQPVGSPLSLECTVEGTSNPNLYWYRQAAGRGLQLLFYSVGIGQISSEVPQNLSASRPQDRQFILSSKKLLLSDSGFYLCAWSARGNQPQHFGDGTRLSIL.

This rearrangement joins TRBV20-1 to TRBJ2-7; a possible D gene is TRBD1 (5 bases). Per germline, CDR1 DFQATT and CDR2 SNEGSKA (reference sequence). The CDR3 spans 11 residues. V was cut by 4 bases and J by 12 bases, with 16 bases left in between. The CDR3 spells CSATDIEKSYF. The CDR3 DNA sequence: TGCAGTGCTACGGACATAGAGAAGTCGTACTTC.

The CDR3 is CASSFQGGTEAFF. Here the CDR3 DNA reads TGTGCCAGCAGTTTTCAGGGGGGCACTGAAGCTTTCTTT. The chain has TRBV27 and TRBJ1-1, with 7 nucleotides matching TRBD1. V lost 3 bases and J lost 4; bases outside the gene matches: 2. From germline, CDR1 is MNHEY and CDR2 SMNVEV (reference sequence). This CDR3 is built from 13 residues.

CDR3 sequence: CAISEYGLGGAFF. DNA for the CDR3: TGTGCCATCAGTGAATATGGGCTTGGTGGAGCTTTCTTT. The chain has TRBV10-3 and TRBJ1-1; D unclear. The CDR3 runs 13 residues. Germline CDR1 reads ENHRY; CDR2 reads SYGVKD. V lost 3 bases to trimming and J lost 10 bases, with 15 bases between them.